Listed here is a single T cell receptor beta chain. With 0 bases clipped from V and 4 bases from J, the junction kept 8 bases outside the gene matches. The CDR3 totals 16 residues. CDR1 is SGHAT, CDR2 FQNNGV, per germline. Construction of TCR beta libraries relied on iRepertoire HTBI primers and on Arm-PCR targeting CDR3 regions. Each CDR3 protein is one row after TCRdb ran MiXCR on the multiplex PCR reads. The sample holds about 620,000 distinct CDR3 sequences, roughly 16% seen once. These data belong to a study of regulatory T cells in long-lasting Graves disease. Time point specified: newly diagnosed GD, antithyroid drugs for less than 3 months. After RNA was extracted from PBMCs, the TCR library was made from it. From each patient, roughly 10 milliliters of peripheral blood was drawn and collected into an EDTA anticoagulant tube. The sample was also linked to a second study, of T cells in Graves' hyperthyroidism and ophthalmopathy. That study reports: Patients counted as stable if ophthalmopathy did not develop within 18 months.

The chain links TRBV11-2 to TRBJ1-2, with 7 bases fitting TRBD1. The TCR comes from a woman between 25 and 40 years old with Graves disease. Sequencing used peripheral blood mononuclear cells (PBMCs), obtained at new diagnosis, from a patient treated with antithyroid drugs. The CDR3 sequence is CASSLDRGQASYGYTF. The CDR3 DNA follows: TGTGCCAGCAGCTTAGACCGAGGACAGGCGAGCTATGGCTACACCTTC.